This T cell receptor beta chain was retrieved from a study of blood T cell repertoires in COVID-19. About the research overall: Sources were T cells, B-cell-depleted T cells, or PBMCs; the material itself was cDNA or gDNA.

A few counts support this clone. Per the original data handling: Reference gene primer amplification gave nucleated cell count estimates. Method: immunoSEQ multiplex PCR; TCRdb's copy keeps in-frame clones and lacks some. The D gene and trimming were derived from the DNA, and the V and J assignments and clone size from that table. Found here are fewer than 200,000 clones, approximately 85% of them singletons; the top ten hold 7.5% to 9.5%. Germline-derived CDR1 and CDR2 are WSHSY and SAAADI. This CDR3 has 17 amino acids. V shed 6 bases, J shed 5 bases, and the junction held 14 bases outside the gene matches.

V and J are TRBV10-2 and TRBJ2-1, with TRBD1 matching over 9 bases. The clonotype was recovered from a woman aged 55-75 years with acute or convalescent COVID-19. The specimen sequenced was peripheral blood. The CDR3 loop is CASRAQSGTGNHNEQFF. CDR3 coding DNA: TGCGCCAGCAGAGCCCAGTCCGGGACAGGGAATCACAATGAGCAGTTCTTC.